This T cell receptor (beta chain) originates from a study of blood T cells in healthy people across ages. A second roughly 6 to 12 cycle PCR used barcoded and J-beta primers. Every sample produced at least 2.5 million CDR3-containing paired-end reads. TCRdb reprocessed the 5' RACE reads with MiXCR, giving one entry per CDR3 protein. The table has 800,000 or so distinct CDR3 sequences, under 80% seen once; the top ten hold 28%. V trimming: 2 bases; J trimming: 5 bases; junction bases outside the gene matches: 2. The CDR3 contains 16 residues. Germline lookup yields CDR1 SGHTA and CDR2 FQGTGA. Worth noting for this clonotype: As yet, its antigen is unknown.

Per sample, extraction of total RNA gave at least 5.5 micrograms in every case. General study results and limits: Unsorted PBMCs prevented conclusive naive versus antigen-experienced comparison. The percentage of naive T cells correlated strongly with TCR beta diversity.

The genes are TRBV7-3 and TRBJ2-1, with 14 bases identical to TRBD2. The sequence was collected from a man aged 25 to 40 in good health. Sequences were obtained from blood. The CDR3 here is CASSLAGLAGDNEQFF. In DNA form, the CDR3 reads TGTGCCAGCAGCTTAGCGGGACTAGCGGGGGACAATGAGCAGTTCTTC.